This TCR beta chain derives from a study of blood T cell repertoires in COVID-19. Study-level background: Collection of acute and convalescent COVID-19 samples took place in the United States, Italy and Spain.

Authors' processing steps: Nucleated cell counts were estimated from reference gene primer amplification. The protocol was immunoSEQ multiplex PCR, while the TCRdb copy is restricted to in-frame clones and leaves out a portion. V and J calls and clone size are as listed in that table; D and trimming were resolved from the DNA. The table records around 390,000 clones, approximately 87% of them present only once. V was clipped by 4 bases and J by 3 bases; unmatched bases: 3. CDR3 length: 14 amino acids. Germline CDR1 reads PRHDT; CDR2 reads FYEKMQ (reference sequence). The study drew participants aged about 18 to 95 years from around 24 US areas. Each participant's cohort was designated according to participant-reported clinical history.

The sequencing input was PBMCs or T cells enriched from blood (not recorded which). The rearrangement links TRBV13 to TRBJ2-7, with 10 bases identical to TRBD1. This TCR came from a woman in her forties or fifties who had recovered from COVID-19. CDR3 region: CASSSTGGSYEQYF. DNA for the CDR3: TGTGCCAGCAGCTCGACAGGGGGCAGCTACGAGCAGTACTTC.